This T cell receptor beta chain emerged from a study of cytotoxic CD8 clonotypes in ibrutinib-treated CLL. This clone has a handful of counts. TCRdb's table, derived via immunoSEQ multiplex PCR, lists solely in-frame clones and lacks some. The sample has around 130,000 clones; less than 90% are singletons. Sequenced material: PBMCs, taken after 24 months of ibrutinib treatment. This sequence was found in a human donor with chronic lymphocytic leukemia.

The CDR3 here is CALDATNEKLFF. The CDR3 DNA is TGTGCCTTGGATGCAACTAATGAAAAACTGTTTTTT. This chain connects TRBV30 to TRBJ1-4, with D hard to call. The CDR3 has 12 residues. Germline CDR1 reads GTSNPN; CDR2 reads SVGIG (reference sequence). Trimming shortened V by 7 bases and J by 0 bases, and 6 bases separated the two germline ends.